These T cell receptor beta chains were read from a single sample in a study of T cells in Graves' hyperthyroidism and ophthalmopathy. MiXCR was run by TCRdb on the multiplex PCR reads, yielding one entry per CDR3 protein. The sample includes nearly 750,000 distinct CDR3 sequences, 35% of them seen just once. Sequencing was done on a sample of blood. These receptors all stem from a woman aged 40 to 50 with Graves' hyperthyroidism. Each CDR3 is given with its conserved first and last residue. The D gene is left open where the match is weak. The listing skips clone size in some rows; elsewhere it reads once, few, many or a size class.

>TRBJ2-7|TRBV6-5|-|few
CASKKSSYEQYF
TGTGCCAGCAAGAAGAGCTCCTACGAGCAGTACTTC
>TRBJ2-5|TRBV14|-|few
CASSQGSPETQYF
TGTGCCAGCAGCCAAGGATCTCCCGAGACCCAGTACTTC
>TRBJ2-3|TRBV7-9|TRBD1|once
CASSLVGGLRDTQYF
TGTGCCAGCAGCTTGGTAGGGGGCTTAAGGGATACGCAGTATTTT
>TRBJ1-5|TRBV12-3/TRBV12-4|TRBD1|many
CASSDLGTGGSQHF
TGTGCCAGCAGTGACCTCGGGACAGGGGGATCCCAGCATTTT
>TRBJ1-1|TRBV28|TRBD1|-
CASSLRAPQGVEAFF
TGTGCCAGCAGTTTAAGGGCACCACAGGGGGTTGAAGCTTTCTTT
>TRBJ2-2|TRBV20-1|-|few
CSVDEYTGELFF
TGCAGTGTGGACGAGTACACCGGGGAGCTGTTTTTT
>TRBJ2-2|TRBV15|TRBD2|-
CATSRAGANTGELFF
TGTGCCACCAGCAGGGCGGGGGCGAACACCGGGGAGCTGTTTTTT
>TRBJ2-1|TRBV20-1|-|-
CSARATWEKNEQFF
TGCAGTGCTAGAGCTACGTGGGAGAAGAATGAGCAGTTCTTC
>TRBJ2-7|TRBV6-5|-|few
CASSQGFSISYEQYF
TGTGCCAGCAGTCAGGGATTCTCAATCTCCTACGAGCAGTACTTC
>TRBJ1-3|TRBV12-3/TRBV12-4|TRBD1|few
CASSGDLLDRGVSGNTIYF
TGTGCCAGCAGTGGGGATCTTTTGGACAGGGGGGTGTCTGGAAACACCATATATTTT
>TRBJ1-2|TRBV6-5|-|few
CASSPTDGYTF
TGTGCCAGCAGCCCTACGGATGGCTACACCTTC
>TRBJ1-2|TRBV20-1|TRBD1|many
CSARGAGGPDNYGYTF
TGCAGTGCTAGAGGCGCAGGGGGGCCTGATAACTATGGCTACACCTTC
>TRBJ2-7|TRBV19|-|many
CASSSIGLTGSYEQYF
TGTGCCAGTAGTAGCATTGGATTAACAGGCTCCTACGAGCAGTACTTC
>TRBJ2-7|TRBV10-3|TRBD1|many
CAISETGTGSHREQYF
TGTGCCATCAGTGAAACCGGGACAGGGTCCCATCGCGAGCAGTACTTC
>TRBJ2-7|TRBV6-2/TRBV6-3|-|-
CASSPFRTGSYEQCF
TGTGCCAGCAGTCCCTTCCGGACGGGATCCTACGAGCAGTGCTTC
>TRBJ1-2|TRBV7-2|-|-
CASSFYRDPGYTF
TGTGCCAGCAGCTTCTACAGGGATCCTGGCTACACCTTC
>TRBJ2-7|TRBV7-9|-|once
CASSQDFPTGVPSYEQYF
TGCGCCAGCAGCCAAGATTTCCCGACAGGCGTCCCTTCCTACGAGCAGTACTTC
>TRBJ2-3|TRBV6-4|-|-
CASSVQPGTADTQYF
TGTGCCAGCAGTGTTCAACCCGGGACTGCAGATACGCAGTATTTT
>TRBJ1-3|TRBV7-2|-|few
CASSSGTLRNTIYF
TGTGCCAGCAGCTCCGGGACACTTAGAAACACCATATATTTT
>TRBJ2-2|TRBV11-2|-|-
CASSLDRGHSTGELFF
TGTGCCAGCAGCTTAGATCGGGGTCATTCCACCGGGGAGCTGTTTTTT
>TRBJ1-2|TRBV9|-|many
CASSVTSGSPGGYTF
TGTGCCAGCAGCGTCACCAGTGGGTCTCCAGGCGGCTACACCTTC
>TRBJ2-2|TRBV2|TRBD2|many
CASSAPSGPITGELFF
TGTGCCAGCAGTGCACCTAGCGGCCCTATCACCGGGGAGCTGTTTTTT
>TRBJ2-7|TRBV5-8|-|-
CASSPYRSSYEQYF
TGTGCCAGCAGCCCATATAGAAGCTCCTACGAGCAGTACTTC
>TRBJ1-3|TRBV12-3/TRBV12-4|-|-
CASSLRGGFGNTIYF
TGTGCCAGCAGTTTAAGGGGGGGCTTTGGAAACACCATATATTTT
>TRBJ1-1|TRBV10-3|-|many
CAIGSQGSNEAFF
TGTGCCATCGGTTCCCAGGGATCGAATGAAGCTTTCTTT
>TRBJ1-2|TRBV19|-|many
CASSRSGVSWYGYTF
TGTGCCAGTAGTAGGTCGGGGGTTAGTTGGTATGGCTACACCTTC
>TRBJ2-7|TRBV2|-|many
CASSAGSPYEQYF
TGTGCCAGCAGTGCTGGCAGCCCCTACGAGCAGTACTTC
>TRBJ1-1|TRBV7-2|-|many
CASSLFGRSGTEAFF
TGTGCCAGCAGCTTATTCGGCCGATCGGGGACTGAAGCTTTCTTT
>TRBJ2-7|TRBV20-1|-|many
CSAGRDGGGYEQYF
TGCAGTGCTGGGCGGGACGGGGGCGGCTACGAGCAGTACTTC
>TRBJ2-2|TRBV7-2|-|-
CASRKAGTGNTGELFF
TGTGCCAGCAGAAAAGCGGGGACAGGGAACACCGGGGAGCTGTTTTTT
>TRBJ2-7|TRBV7-2|-|many
CASSLEGHGSYEQYF
TGTGCCAGCAGCTTAGAGGGCCACGGCTCCTACGAGCAGTACTTC
>TRBJ1-3|TRBV10-3|-|-
CAISAYLDRENTIYF
TGTGCCATCAGTGCTTACCTGGACAGAGAAAACACCATATATTTT
>TRBJ1-3|TRBV20-1|-|many
CSAREPGQPFSGNTIYF
TGCAGTGCTAGAGAACCGGGACAACCTTTCTCTGGAAACACCATATATTTT
>TRBJ2-5|TRBV29-1|TRBD2|many
CSVRSGGGETQYF
TGCAGCGTTAGGAGCGGGGGGGGGGAGACCCAGTACTTC